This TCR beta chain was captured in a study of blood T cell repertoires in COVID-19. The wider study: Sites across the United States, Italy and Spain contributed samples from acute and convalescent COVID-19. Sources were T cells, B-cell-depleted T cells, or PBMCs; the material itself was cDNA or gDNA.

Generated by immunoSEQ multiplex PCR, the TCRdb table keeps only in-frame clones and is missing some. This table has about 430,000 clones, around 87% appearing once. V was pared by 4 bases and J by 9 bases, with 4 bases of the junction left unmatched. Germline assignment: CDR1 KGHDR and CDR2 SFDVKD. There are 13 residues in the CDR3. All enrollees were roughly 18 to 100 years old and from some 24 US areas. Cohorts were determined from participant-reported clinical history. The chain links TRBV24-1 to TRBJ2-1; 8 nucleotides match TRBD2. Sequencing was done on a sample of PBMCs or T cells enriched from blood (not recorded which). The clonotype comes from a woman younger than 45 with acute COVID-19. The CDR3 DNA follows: TGTGCCACCAGTGAGCAAACTAGCGGTGAGCAGTTCTTC. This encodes CATSEQTSGEQFF.